The present T cell receptor (beta chain) was sequenced within a study of cytomegalovirus exposure and HLA in healthy donors (dated by TCRdb to about 2017). Regarding the study in general: An earlier analysis of 550 to 700 of the donors reported 250 to 350 Gb of sequence data and some 120 million unique TCR beta sequences from about 180 million T cells. Rather than drawing on any new phenotypic data, the later analysis identified candidate immune exposures from TCR beta sequences and the way those sequences occurred across donors. To predict cytomegalovirus infection status, the study brought together high-throughput TCR immunosequencing, statistical association of individual TCRs with disease status, and machine learning. In addition to the first cohort of approximately 650 subjects, a separate validation cohort of 120 different subjects was used. Of the approximately 370 genotyped donors, less than 85% were placed in the genetic ancestry cluster associated with self-reported Caucasian donors. A later analysis re-analyzed previously published TCR beta repertoires from 600 to 850 donors and added high-resolution HLA genotyping to study TCR occurrence patterns. An early release that covered roughly 600 HLA-typed donors contained 250 to 350 gigabases of sequencing data and tens of millions of unique TCR sequences. Typing coverage varied by locus: about 620-640 donors for A, B, C, DRB1 and DQB1; roughly 560 for DQA1; 600 to 610 for DPA1; roughly 470 for DPB1. A later genetic analysis used genome-wide SNP genotypes for about three fifths of the 666 donors, treating that subset as a discovery cohort. Class I and class II HLA loci were covered by the typing at four-digit resolution. The T cell repertoires of 666 subjects were profiled by immunosequencing and related to cytomegalovirus serostatus. The study aimed to test whether cataloging public T cell receptors could reveal signatures of past pathogen exposure. Donor age, sex, ethnicity and CMV serostatus were compiled alongside the repertoire data. Several DR-DQ haplotypes were handled as single units for association and clustering because linkage in the cohort was strong. An earlier analysis of nearly 600 of the donors applied high-throughput TCR beta sequencing to assess whether each TCR beta V gene segment acted as functional or pseudogenic. Every repertoire in the discovery cohort had been generated on one and the same sequencing platform. On average, around 240,000 unique TCR beta nucleotide sequences were sequenced per donor among several hundred genotyped donors of the cohort, with approximately 18% of those sequences being non-productive.

From its cysteine to its phenylalanine, the CDR3 spans 14 amino acids. This entry keeps only the CDR3 DNA: 42 bases, framed from base 1. From a lookup of the germline V gene, CDR1 and CDR2 are ENHRY and SYGVKD. After removal of 6 bases from V and 5 bases from J, the junction retains 8 bases not matched to a gene. Concerning this clone: No antigen is known for it. No base-level quality is on record; no much larger clone is a single base apart.

In total, approximately 690 healthy bone marrow donors made up the cohort. All cohort members were sampled while nominally healthy, although unrecorded immune exposures were likely present. The donor tested CMV seropositive and was one of the 289 seropositive cohort members. Each donor provided a peripheral blood sample, and peripheral blood mononuclear cells were used for TCR beta sequencing. Genomic DNA extraction from the blood cell samples was performed with the Qiagen DNeasy Blood Extraction Kit. Library preparation employed the immunoSEQ multiplex PCR assay. For the multiplex PCR, a mixture combining 60 forward primers for TCR Vbeta segments and 13 reverse primers for TCR Jbeta segments was used. The CDR3 region of rearranged TCR beta genes was amplified from genomic DNA by a multiplex PCR assay. The Illumina HiSeq System was used to sequence the amplified TCR beta libraries as 87-base-pair reads. The paper's data handling went like this. Across the roughly 670 repertoires, a later analysis counted tens of millions of unique TCR beta chains, roughly 11 million of which were shared by at least two donors. Raw reads were error-corrected and collapsed into unique sequences with a nearest-neighbor algorithm that merged closely related sequences to remove PCR and sequencing errors. To assign V, D and J gene segments, CDR3 sequences were aligned to IMGT reference sequences. For a sequence to be retained, a match of at least six nucleotides to both a V gene segment and a J gene segment was required. Rearrangements were classified as productive when the CDR3 lacked stop codons and remained in frame with V and J, and all other rearrangements were classified as non-productive. CDR3 was defined according to IMGT convention as the region running from the second conserved V-encoded cysteine to the conserved J-encoded phenylalanine. The earlier analysis of about 560 of the donors excluded any sequence lacking an unambiguous match to a single V gene segment. An earlier analysis of 587 of the donors called V segments functional above 56.7% productive rearrangements and segregating when the between-donor standard deviation exceeded 5%. A statistical classification framework was built to diagnose cytomegalovirus status from the catalog of TCR beta chain sequences. In a later analysis, V and J genes were assigned by comparing TCR nucleotide sequences against IMGT/GENE-DB human TR gene sequences. The TCRdist pipeline was used in a later analysis to assign CDR3 sequences and most-parsimonious VDJ recombination scenarios. In a later analysis, every TCR beta chain was defined by the combination of its CDR3 amino acid sequence and its V-gene family, and reads without a unique V-gene family were dropped. As a way to deal with suspected cross-contamination and a sequencing artifact, a later analysis dropped over 550 nucleotide sequences that were highly shared and had low generation probability. For each public chain, a later analysis derived a clonal expansion index from normalized ranks of inferred template counts within each repertoire. In a later analysis, generation probabilities were computed with a VDJ recombination model fitted to out-of-frame rearrangements, and the resulting probabilities were checked against IGoR. In a later analysis, hypergeometric tests were used to score TCR-TCR, TCR-HLA and TCR-CMV co-occurrence, with a repertoire-size bias correction applied to TCR pairs. False discovery rates were estimated in a later analysis by permuting HLA or CMV assignments 20 times. A later analysis grouped co-occurring TCRs with DBSCAN, adding TCRdist sequence similarity when clustering within HLA-allele-positive subsets. Co-occurrence clustering excluded repertoires with fewer than 30,000 or more than 120,000 public chains, plus five with anomalous nucleotide sharing. Drawn from immuneACCESS, this table holds only the in-frame rearrangements with V and J called that TCRdb kept. Clones are partly lost; checked studies trace under half to an unresolved V gene and leave the rest unexplained. V and J calls and clone size are copied from that table; D and trimming were computed from the DNA. The sample contains under 200,000 clones, just under 80% of them found a single time. The top ten hold 6% of the sample.

Broad study findings and their caveats: The presence/absence analyses assumed that sequencing depth was roughly uniform across donors, and that assumption may not be true. A further reported finding was that TCR beta sequences accurately predicted the HLA-A and HLA-B alleles for most subjects in the first cohort. A few of the identified cytomegalovirus-associated TCR beta chains were confirmed in vitro to be specific for cytomegalovirus antigens. Cytomegalovirus status was reported to be diagnosed by the classifier with high specificity and sensitivity in both the original and validation cohorts. Because some donors lacked HLA typing at each locus, the association tests relied only on the typed subset. Only TCR beta chains were sequenced in this cohort, and the absence of alpha or paired-chain data limited detectable features. Some IMGT-functional V segments, including TRBV6-2 and TRBV6-3, could not be told apart with the 87-base-pair reads, so those segments were excluded. When HLA alleles, especially DR and DQ, strongly co-occurred, attributing TCR associations to individual alleles was difficult. A later analysis found that HLA-associated TCR beta chains were more clonally expanded and had lower generation probabilities than equally common non-associated chains. The authors suggested that the approach could potentially be extended to other disease states and immunological phenotypes. In a later analysis, most CMV-associated TCR beta chains were found to appear HLA-restricted, with HLA associations seemingly driven largely by CMV exposure. An earlier analysis of several hundred of the donors showed that most TCR beta V segments appeared in productive rearrangements either about 90% or about 30% of the time, which broadly matched IMGT annotations. A group of highly shared sequence variants was considered likely to be a technical artifact of the sequencing pipeline. A later analysis reported that several top co-occurrence clusters appeared linked to parvovirus B19, influenza, CMV and Epstein-Barr virus. In a later analysis, the rate of TCR association differed among HLA loci, with DRB1 alleles having the most associated TCRs and HLA-C alleles having the fewest. Immune exposure information for the cohort was limited to CMV serostatus. The study listed 150 to 200 TCR beta chains as associated with cytomegalovirus. Linkage disequilibrium might explain the correlated functional status among segregating V segments, but an unknown experimental factor could not be excluded. V-gene and J-gene trimming of TCR beta chains was associated with a missense DCLRE1C variant in a later genetic analysis, and the association was replicated in an independent cohort. Across donors, most TCR sequences were observed very rarely, whereas some public TCRs were present in many individuals. Compared with the 666-donor mean, donors in an Asian-associated ancestry cluster had fewer N-insertions in productive TCRs, according to a later genetic analysis. In a later analysis, around 17,000 TCR beta sequences were associated with specific HLA alleles at a false discovery rate of 0.05. Approximately 18 rarely observed V segments, including chromosome 9 orphons, were excluded from the earlier analysis of about 610 of the donors because counts were too low.

Input material: PBMCs. The TCR sequence derives from a woman in her 30s in good health and CMV-seropositive. The V gene is TRBV10-3 and the J gene is TRBJ1-2; TRBD1 matches 8 bases in the middle. The DNA is TGTGCCATCAGCGAGGGGGGGACAGGATATGGCTACACCTTC. It specifies CAISEGGTGYGYTF.